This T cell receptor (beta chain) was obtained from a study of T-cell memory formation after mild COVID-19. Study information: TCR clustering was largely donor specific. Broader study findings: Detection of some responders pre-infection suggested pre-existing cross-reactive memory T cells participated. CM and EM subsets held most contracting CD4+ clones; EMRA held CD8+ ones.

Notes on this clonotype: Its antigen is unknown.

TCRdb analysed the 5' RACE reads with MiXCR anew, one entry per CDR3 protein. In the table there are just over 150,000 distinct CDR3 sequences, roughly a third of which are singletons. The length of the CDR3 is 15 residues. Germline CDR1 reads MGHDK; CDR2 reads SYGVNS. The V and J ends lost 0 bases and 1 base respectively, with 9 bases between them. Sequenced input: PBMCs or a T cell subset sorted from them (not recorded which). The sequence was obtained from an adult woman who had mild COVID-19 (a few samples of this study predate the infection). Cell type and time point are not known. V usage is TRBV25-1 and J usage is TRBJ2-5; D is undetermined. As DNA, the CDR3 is TGTGCCAGCAGTGAATATCTCAAGGGCCAAGAGACCCAGTACTTC. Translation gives CASSEYLKGQETQYF.